This TCR beta chain was identified during a study of a mutant IDH1 vaccine in newly diagnosed glioma. In the study overall: Patients got their first vaccination 4-6 weeks after radiotherapy alone, or with temozolomide cycles. Antecedent treatment encompassed radiotherapy, temozolomide, or their combination; the majority received both. Study-wide results and caveats: Alterations occurring in top peripheral T cell clonotypes seemed unrelated to pseudoprogression.

TCRdb's table, derived via immunoSEQ multiplex PCR, lists solely in-frame clones and lacks some. The table lists around 51,000 clones, 78% of them singletons. CDR1 and CDR2 from the germline V gene are SQVTM and ANQGSEA. The CDR3 is made up of 15 amino acids. Deletions cut 0 bases from V and 2 bases from J, with 8 bases between. A note on this clone: As yet, its antigen is unknown.

The time point was: week 5, during vaccination. Every vaccine dose comprised 300 ug of mutant IDH1 20-mer peptide plus topical imiquimod. The TCR comes from a woman in her thirties or forties with glioma. V gene TRBV29-1 combines with J gene TRBJ2-6; maybe TRBD1 (5 bases). The material sequenced was PBMCs, taken from a glioma patient whose treatment included an IDH1 peptide vaccine. CDR3 region: CSVEDRRAGANVLTF. CDR3 nucleotides: TGCAGCGTTGAAGACCGCAGGGCTGGGGCCAACGTCCTGACTTTC.